Listed below are T cell receptor beta chains from one sample, sequenced in a study of cytomegalovirus exposure and HLA in healthy donors. Here immunoSEQ multiplex PCR was the method, and the copy in TCRdb shows in-frame clones only, minus some. The table records about 160,000 clones, over 60% of them present only once. Sequences were obtained from PBMCs. The receptors here all came from a woman under 40 in good health and CMV-seronegative. The CDR3 runs from the conserved cysteine through the conserved F or W. Each record gives: V gene, J gene, CDR3 length, clone size, D gene, CDR3 DNA, CDR3 protein. D genes are given only for firm matches. The size of a clone is reported for some rows only, either as once, few or many, or as a class for expanded clones.

v_call: TRBV15
j_call: TRBJ2-7
cdr3_length: 14
clone_size: once
d_call: TRBD2
cdr3_nt: TGTGCCACCAGCGAGGGACTAGCGGGTTACGAGCAGTACTTC
cdr3_aa: CATSEGLAGYEQYF

v_call: TRBV4-1
j_call: TRBJ2-5
cdr3_length: 16
clone_size: NA
d_call: TRBD2
cdr3_nt: TGCGCCAGCAGCCCATGGGTAGCGGGGACCCAAGAGACCCAGTACTTC
cdr3_aa: CASSPWVAGTQETQYF

v_call: TRBV7-6
j_call: TRBJ2-2
cdr3_length: 18
clone_size: NA
d_call: TRBD2
cdr3_nt: TGTGCCAGCAGCTTAGGAGTCGGGACTAGTCAGAACACCGGGGAGCTGTTTTTT
cdr3_aa: CASSLGVGTSQNTGELFF

v_call: TRBV2
j_call: TRBJ1-1
cdr3_length: 14
clone_size: NA
d_call: NA
cdr3_nt: TGTGCCAGCAGTGGGGACACTCCACTCACTGAAGCTTTCTTT
cdr3_aa: CASSGDTPLTEAFF

v_call: TRBV28
j_call: TRBJ2-3
cdr3_length: 14
clone_size: few
d_call: NA
cdr3_nt: TGTGCCAGCAGCTTTAGACTAGGCACAGATACGCAGTATTTT
cdr3_aa: CASSFRLGTDTQYF

v_call: TRBV6-1
j_call: TRBJ1-6
cdr3_length: 14
clone_size: NA
d_call: TRBD1
cdr3_nt: TGTGCCAGCACCCGGACAGGGAATAATTCACCCCTCCACTTT
cdr3_aa: CASTRTGNNSPLHF

v_call: TRBV6-6
j_call: TRBJ1-3
cdr3_length: 14
clone_size: NA
d_call: NA
cdr3_nt: TGTGCCAGCAGTTATTTAGGGGTAGCAAACACCATATATTTT
cdr3_aa: CASSYLGVANTIYF

v_call: TRBV6-1
j_call: TRBJ2-3
cdr3_length: 14
clone_size: NA
d_call: NA
cdr3_nt: TGTGCCAGCAGGGACCGACAGAGCACAGATACGCAGTATTTT
cdr3_aa: CASRDRQSTDTQYF

v_call: TRBV5-1
j_call: TRBJ2-5
cdr3_length: 14
clone_size: NA
d_call: TRBD2
cdr3_nt: TGCGCCAGCAAGTCTAGCGGGTACCAAGAGACCCAGTACTTC
cdr3_aa: CASKSSGYQETQYF

v_call: TRBV6-1
j_call: TRBJ1-5
cdr3_length: 15
clone_size: NA
d_call: TRBD1
cdr3_nt: TGTGCCACAGATCCCAGGGGGCAGGGGAGTCAGCCCCAGCATTTT
cdr3_aa: CATDPRGQGSQPQHF

v_call: TRBV11-1
j_call: TRBJ1-6
cdr3_length: 14
clone_size: few
d_call: NA
cdr3_nt: TGTGCCAGCAGCGTCGAGAGGTGGGATTCACCCCTCCACTTT
cdr3_aa: CASSVERWDSPLHF

v_call: TRBV7-3
j_call: TRBJ2-1
cdr3_length: 15
clone_size: NA
d_call: NA
cdr3_nt: TGTGCCAGCAGCTTATCCGGGAGCTCCTACAATGAGCAGTTCTTC
cdr3_aa: CASSLSGSSYNEQFF

v_call: TRBV7-3
j_call: TRBJ2-1
cdr3_length: 14
clone_size: once
d_call: TRBD1
cdr3_nt: TGTGCCAGCAGCTTACCGGGACAGGGGTATGAGCAGTTCTTC
cdr3_aa: CASSLPGQGYEQFF

v_call: TRBV4-3
j_call: TRBJ1-5
cdr3_length: 16
clone_size: NA
d_call: NA
cdr3_nt: TGCGCCAGCAGCCAAGATTTAACAGCACGTAGTCAGCCCCAGCATTTT
cdr3_aa: CASSQDLTARSQPQHF

v_call: TRBV7-9
j_call: TRBJ2-2
cdr3_length: 16
clone_size: few
d_call: TRBD1
cdr3_nt: TGTGCCAGCAGCTTAGATGGACAGGGTGGCACCGGGGAGCTGTTTTTT
cdr3_aa: CASSLDGQGGTGELFF

v_call: TRBV5-6
j_call: TRBJ1-5
cdr3_length: 17
clone_size: NA
d_call: NA
cdr3_nt: TGTGCCAGCAGCTTGTCCCAACACGGCAGGGTAGGTCAGCCCCAGCATTTT
cdr3_aa: CASSLSQHGRVGQPQHF

v_call: TRBV14
j_call: TRBJ1-5
cdr3_length: 14
clone_size: few
d_call: TRBD1
cdr3_nt: TGTGCCAGCAGCCTCGACAGGGCTGGGCAGCCCCAGCATTTT
cdr3_aa: CASSLDRAGQPQHF

v_call: TRBV28
j_call: TRBJ2-4
cdr3_length: 13
clone_size: NA
d_call: TRBD2
cdr3_nt: TGTGCCAGCAGTTTATCCCTAGCGGGAGGGGAGTACTTC
cdr3_aa: CASSLSLAGGEYF

v_call: TRBV2
j_call: TRBJ1-1
cdr3_length: 14
clone_size: NA
d_call: NA
cdr3_nt: TGTGCCAGCAGTCCCCTGGGAGGGGGCACTGAAGCTTTCTTT
cdr3_aa: CASSPLGGGTEAFF

v_call: TRBV5-1
j_call: TRBJ2-7
cdr3_length: 13
clone_size: NA
d_call: NA
cdr3_nt: TGCGCCAGCAGCTTGGTCGGGGACTACGAGCAGTACTTC
cdr3_aa: CASSLVGDYEQYF

v_call: TRBV4-1
j_call: TRBJ2-6
cdr3_length: 18
clone_size: NA
d_call: TRBD1
cdr3_nt: TGCGCCAGCAGCCAAGCCGGGACAGGGGAATCTGGGGCCAACGTCCTGACTTTC
cdr3_aa: CASSQAGTGESGANVLTF

v_call: TRBV7-6
j_call: TRBJ1-4
cdr3_length: 14
clone_size: once
d_call: NA
cdr3_nt: TGTGCCAGCAGCTTTGGAGCCGACGGCGAAAAACTGTTTTTT
cdr3_aa: CASSFGADGEKLFF

v_call: TRBV7-9
j_call: TRBJ2-2
cdr3_length: 16
clone_size: NA
d_call: TRBD1
cdr3_nt: TGTGCCAGCAGCAAATGGGGCGACAGGGCCACCGGGGAGCTGTTTTTT
cdr3_aa: CASSKWGDRATGELFF

v_call: TRBV15
j_call: TRBJ2-2
cdr3_length: 13
clone_size: NA
d_call: NA
cdr3_nt: TGTGCCACCAGCAAAACTCCCACCGGGGAGCTGTTTTTT
cdr3_aa: CATSKTPTGELFF

v_call: TRBV11-1
j_call: TRBJ2-3
cdr3_length: 16
clone_size: NA
d_call: TRBD2
cdr3_nt: TGTGCCAGCAGCCGAACTAGCGGGACAGGTTCAGATACGCAGTATTTT
cdr3_aa: CASSRTSGTGSDTQYF

v_call: TRBV6-6
j_call: TRBJ2-7
cdr3_length: 14
clone_size: NA
d_call: TRBD1
cdr3_nt: TGTGCCAGCAGGTTGGGACAGGGATCCTACGAGCAGTACTTC
cdr3_aa: CASRLGQGSYEQYF

v_call: TRBV19
j_call: TRBJ2-1
cdr3_length: 13
clone_size: once
d_call: NA
cdr3_nt: TGTGCCAGTGGGTTGGGCAGTCCCAATGAGCAGTTCTTC
cdr3_aa: CASGLGSPNEQFF

v_call: TRBV5-1
j_call: TRBJ2-3
cdr3_length: 16
clone_size: NA
d_call: NA
cdr3_nt: TGCGCCAGCAGCTTGGTAGGTAGCCGAATCACAGATACGCAGTATTTT
cdr3_aa: CASSLVGSRITDTQYF

v_call: TRBV7-2
j_call: TRBJ2-4
cdr3_length: 14
clone_size: NA
d_call: NA
cdr3_nt: TGTGCCAGCAGCCCAACCAGGGAGCGGGTCATTCAGTACTTC
cdr3_aa: CASSPTRERVIQYF

v_call: TRBV6-1
j_call: TRBJ1-1
cdr3_length: 14
clone_size: NA
d_call: NA
cdr3_nt: TGTGCCAGCAGTGAATTAGGGGACTCCACTGAAGCTTTCTTT
cdr3_aa: CASSELGDSTEAFF

v_call: TRBV7-9
j_call: TRBJ2-3
cdr3_length: 19
clone_size: NA
d_call: TRBD2
cdr3_nt: TGTGCCAGCAGCTCCCTGGGGGGTGGACTAGCGGGGCCCACAGATACGCAGTATTTT
cdr3_aa: CASSSLGGGLAGPTDTQYF

v_call: TRBV4-3
j_call: TRBJ2-2
cdr3_length: 16
clone_size: NA
d_call: NA
cdr3_nt: TGCGCCAGCAGCCAAGAGTCCTCCGGGATCACCGGGGAGCTGTTTTTT
cdr3_aa: CASSQESSGITGELFF

v_call: TRBV25-1
j_call: TRBJ2-7
cdr3_length: 14
clone_size: once
d_call: NA
cdr3_nt: TGTGCCAGCAGTGGAGGAGGGGGCTGGTCCGAGCAGTACTTC
cdr3_aa: CASSGGGGWSEQYF

v_call: TRBV15
j_call: TRBJ2-7
cdr3_length: 14
clone_size: NA
d_call: NA
cdr3_nt: TGTGCCACCAGCAGATATAGGACAGAGGACGAGCAGTACTTC
cdr3_aa: CATSRYRTEDEQYF

v_call: TRBV19
j_call: TRBJ1-5
cdr3_length: 13
clone_size: NA
d_call: NA
cdr3_nt: TGTGCCAGTAGTATCAGGGGAAGTCAGCCCCAGCATTTT
cdr3_aa: CASSIRGSQPQHF

v_call: TRBV7-8
j_call: TRBJ2-2
cdr3_length: 19
clone_size: NA
d_call: TRBD2
cdr3_nt: TGTGCCAGCAGCCCCTTATCCCGTCGCGGGAGGGCTGTCACCGGGGAGCTGTTTTTT
cdr3_aa: CASSPLSRRGRAVTGELFF

v_call: TRBV6-6
j_call: TRBJ2-2
cdr3_length: 15
clone_size: NA
d_call: NA
cdr3_nt: TGTGCCAGCAGTTACTCGACTGGGAACACCGGGGAGCTGTTTTTT
cdr3_aa: CASSYSTGNTGELFF

v_call: TRBV19
j_call: TRBJ1-5
cdr3_length: 14
clone_size: NA
d_call: NA
cdr3_nt: TGTGCCAGTGAAAGCTTCGGCGGGGATCAGCCCCAGCATTTT
cdr3_aa: CASESFGGDQPQHF

v_call: TRBV6-1
j_call: TRBJ2-3
cdr3_length: 16
clone_size: NA
d_call: TRBD2
cdr3_nt: TGTGCCAGCAGTGAACGGGGGGGCGTCAGCCCAGATACGCAGTATTTT
cdr3_aa: CASSERGGVSPDTQYF

v_call: TRBV5-5
j_call: TRBJ2-1
cdr3_length: 15
clone_size: NA
d_call: TRBD2
cdr3_nt: TGTGCCAGCAGCCCAGCGGGGGGCTCCTACAATGAGCAGTTCTTC
cdr3_aa: CASSPAGGSYNEQFF

v_call: TRBV18
j_call: TRBJ2-7
cdr3_length: 14
clone_size: NA
d_call: TRBD1
cdr3_nt: TGTGCCAGCTCACCTGGGACAGGGAAAGGCGAGCAGTACTTC
cdr3_aa: CASSPGTGKGEQYF

v_call: TRBV19
j_call: TRBJ1-6
cdr3_length: 16
clone_size: NA
d_call: TRBD1
cdr3_nt: TGTGCCAGTAGTAGGGGGGACAGGGGAAGAAATTCACCCCTCCACTTT
cdr3_aa: CASSRGDRGRNSPLHF

v_call: TRBV19
j_call: TRBJ1-1
cdr3_length: 13
clone_size: NA
d_call: TRBD1
cdr3_nt: TGTGCCAGTAGTATCGACAGGGACACTGAAGCTTTCTTT
cdr3_aa: CASSIDRDTEAFF

v_call: TRBV6-6
j_call: TRBJ2-2
cdr3_length: 16
clone_size: few
d_call: NA
cdr3_nt: TGTGCCAGCAGTTACGGACGGACAGCGAACACCGGGGAGCTGTTTTTT
cdr3_aa: CASSYGRTANTGELFF

v_call: TRBV5-6
j_call: TRBJ2-2
cdr3_length: 14
clone_size: NA
d_call: NA
cdr3_nt: TGTGCCAGCAGCTTGTTAATGAACACCGGGGAGCTGTTTTTT
cdr3_aa: CASSLLMNTGELFF